The 21 T cell receptor beta chains reported below all come from one sample, sequenced in a study of T cells in Graves' hyperthyroidism and ophthalmopathy. Amplified TCR beta CDR3 regions came from RNA transcripts. HTBI primers were used for first-round RT-PCR of the TCR CDR3. TCRdb reprocessed the multiplex PCR reads via MiXCR and lists one record per CDR3 protein. The repertoire holds around 620,000 distinct CDR3 sequences, with around 15% as singletons. The sequencing input was blood. Receptors were obtained from a woman aged 25 to 39 with Graves' hyperthyroidism.

This clonotype showed up many times. This sequence joins TRBV2 and TRBJ2-7; D is undetermined. Trimming took 4 bases from V and 1 from J, leaving 8 bases between them. The CDR3 extends over 13 amino acids. CDR1 is SNHLY and CDR2 is FYNNEI in the germline V gene. The CDR3 here is CASSGKESYEQYF. Here the CDR3 DNA reads TGTGCCAGCAGTGGAAAGGAATCCTACGAGCAGTACTTC.

This clonotype was detected a few times. This chain links TRBV5-1 with TRBJ2-2; tentative D call: TRBD2 (5 bases). Trimming took 3 bases from V and 5 from J, leaving 8 bases between them. The CDR3 sequence is 13 residues long. Germline V lookup: CDR1 SGHRS, CDR2 YFSETQ. This CDR3 is CASSSGFTGELFF. The DNA for the CDR3 is TGCGCCAGCAGCTCGGGGTTTACCGGGGAGCTGTTTTTT.

The table lists this clonotype with many counts. The chain links TRBV28 to TRBJ1-3; D possibly corresponds to TRBD1 (5 bases). There are 15 residues in the CDR3. V dropped 2 bases and J dropped 1 base, with 9 bases sitting between them. Germline loops: CDR1 MDHEN, CDR2 SYDVKM. CDR3 coding DNA: TGTGCCAGCAGTTTACCTCGGGGGTCTGGAAACACCATATATTTT. It specifies CASSLPRGSGNTIYF.

The rearrangement links TRBV5-8 to TRBJ2-7, with D unresolved. Germline CDR1 is SGHTS and CDR2 is YDEGEE. Trimming shortened V by 4 bases and J by 2 bases, and 13 bases separated the two germline ends. The CDR3 sequence is 14 residues long. CDR3 in DNA: TGTGCCAGCAGCACCCGTCTGGGAACCTACGAGCAGTACTTC. This encodes CASSTRLGTYEQYF.

This clonotype was seen a handful of times. The V call is TRBV11-2, the J call TRBJ2-7; D is tentatively TRBD1 or TRBD2 (6 bases each). The germline V gene has CDR1 SGHAT and CDR2 FQNNGV. Trimming took 2 bases from V and 0 from J, leaving 11 bases between them. This CDR3 is 15 amino acids long. In DNA, the CDR3 is TGTGCCAGCAGCTTAATGGGGGGCAGCTCCTACGAGCAGTACTTC. Amino acids: CASSLMGGSSYEQYF. Full variable domain (remainder filled in from reference TRBV11-2 and TRBJ2-7): EAGVAQSPRYKIIEKRQSVAFWCNPISGHATLYWYQQILGQGPKLLIQFQNNGVVDDSQLPKDRFSAERLKGVDSTLKIQPAKLEDSAVYLCASSLMGGSSYEQYFGPGTRLTVT.

This clonotype was found many times. V usage is TRBV20-1 and J usage is TRBJ2-7; 7 nucleotides align to TRBD1. The CDR3 totals 16 residues. The germline V gene has CDR1 DFQATT and CDR2 SNEGSKA (reference sequence). With 5 bases clipped from V and 4 bases from J, the junction kept 17 bases outside the gene matches. The CDR3 DNA reads TGCAGTGCTCCAGGGGGAATCGAGGGTATGGGGTACGAGCAGTACTTC. Its protein is CSAPGGIEGMGYEQYF.

In its sample, this clonotype was seen a few times. The chain links TRBV5-5 to TRBJ2-1; no firm D call. CDR3 length: 16 amino acids. V was pared by 0 bases and J by 1 base, with 11 bases between. CDR1 SGHKS and CDR2 YYEKEE come from the germline V gene (reference sequence). CDR3 sequence (DNA): TGTGCCAGCAGCTTGGAGCTAGGGCTATCCTACAATGAGCAGTTCTTC. This translates into CASSLELGLSYNEQFF. The complete variable domain, with remaining parts taken from reference TRBV5-5 and TRBJ2-1, reads DAGVTQSPTHLIKTRGQQVTLRCSPISGHKSVSWYQQVLGQGPQFIFQYYEKEERGRGNFPDRFSARQFPNYSSELNVNALLLGDSALYLCASSLELGLSYNEQFFGPGTRLTVL.

The V call is TRBV11-3, the J call TRBJ2-5, with 8 bases matching TRBD1. Germline trimming cut 0 bases from V and 1 base from J; bases unmatched to any gene: 4. The CDR3 consists of 16 residues. Per the germline V gene, CDR1 is SGHNT and CDR2 is YENEEA. The DNA for the CDR3 is TGTGCCAGCAGCTTAGACCTCGGGACAGGCCAAGAGACCCAGTACTTC. It translates to CASSLDLGTGQETQYF.

This sequence joins TRBV19 and TRBJ1-1; no firm D call. This CDR3 is 14 amino acids long. Per germline, CDR1 LNHDA and CDR2 SQIVND (reference sequence). V lost 1 base and J 1 base, leaving 7 bases between the germline ends. The CDR3 here is CASSIGWRNTEAFF. The CDR3 bases are TGTGCCAGTAGTATAGGTTGGAGGAACACTGAAGCTTTCTTT.

About this clonotype itself: Since a much larger clone is just one base distant, this may be a read error. J is TRBJ1-1 and V is TRBV30; 11 bases agree with TRBD1. Germline V gene lookup returns CDR1 GTSNPN and CDR2 SVGIG (reference sequence). This CDR3 comprises 15 residues. Unmatched junction bases numbered 8, after V lost 3 bases and J lost 5 bases. CDR3 DNA: TGTGCCTGGAGCGGTACCGGGACAGGGGGAACTGAAGCTTTCTTT. Protein: CAWSGTGTGGTEAFF.

This clonotype has ten or more counts. V and J are TRBV5-6 and TRBJ2-3; 9 nucleotides agree with TRBD1. V shed 3 bases, J shed 2 bases, and the junction held 7 bases outside the gene matches. This CDR3 is 16 amino acids long. Looked up from germline, CDR1 is SGHDT and CDR2 is YYEEEE. CDR3 sequence (DNA): TGTGCCAGCAGCTACGGGACAGGGCTTATCACAGATACGCAGTATTTT. Translating gives CASSYGTGLITDTQYF.

The chain uses TRBV11-3 and TRBJ2-1; 13 nucleotides line up with TRBD2. The CDR3 covers 18 residues. After removal of 3 bases from V and 0 bases from J, the junction contained 5 bases not matched to a gene. Germline V lookup: CDR1 SGHNT, CDR2 YENEEA. The CDR3: CASSLGLAGYSSYNEQFF. The DNA for the CDR3 is TGTGCCAGCAGCTTGGGACTAGCGGGGTACAGCTCCTACAATGAGCAGTTCTTC.

This clonotype was recorded many times. The V call is TRBV3-1, the J call TRBJ1-2, with D perhaps matching TRBD1 (6 bases). The CDR3 spans 13 residues. Germline CDR1 reads LGHDT; CDR2 reads YNNKEL (reference sequence). The V end was cut by 1 base, the J end by 6 bases, with 9 bases between. The CDR3 sequence is CASSQAGGDGYTF. In nucleotides, the CDR3 is TGTGCCAGCAGCCAAGCGGGGGGCGATGGCTACACCTTC.

This clonotype was counted many times. The chain is built from TRBV28 and TRBJ2-7; TRBD1 matches at 7 bases. Per germline, CDR1 MDHEN and CDR2 SYDVKM. V was clipped by 4 bases and J by 4 bases; unmatched bases: 7. This CDR3 comprises 14 residues. The CDR3 region is CASSSAGTEYEQYF. For the CDR3, the DNA is TGTGCCAGCAGTTCCGCCGGGACAGAGTACGAGCAGTACTTC.

This clonotype was recorded at least ten times. The CDR3 spells CASSPSYQETQYF. The CDR3 coding sequence is TGTGCCAGCAGCCCCTCGTACCAAGAGACCCAGTACTTC. This chain joins TRBV7-2 and TRBJ2-5, with D unresolved. Germline assignment: CDR1 SGHTA and CDR2 FQGNSA. The CDR3 has 13 amino acids. Deletions cut 5 bases from V and 0 bases from J, with 7 bases between.

About this clonotype itself: A much bigger clone sits one base away, suggesting this may be a read error. The V call is TRBV28, the J call TRBJ1-5, with D tentatively TRBD1 (6 bases). This CDR3 region has 14 residues. V was cut by 6 bases and J by 5 bases, with 14 bases left in between. The germline CDR1 and CDR2 sequences are MDHEN and SYDVKM. The CDR3 loop reads CASSPDGGHQPQHF. The CDR3 DNA is TGTGCCAGCAGCCCCGACGGGGGGCATCAGCCCCAGCATTTT.

V and J are TRBV7-9 and TRBJ2-7; maybe TRBD2 (6 bases). Trimming shortened V by 5 bases and J by 3 bases, and 11 bases separated the two germline ends. This CDR3 is built from 13 residues. Germline V CDR1 and CDR2: SEHNR, FQNEAQ (reference sequence). This CDR3 is CASSLSGHYEQYF. The CDR3 nucleotides read TGTGCCAGCAGCCTTAGCGGTCACTACGAGCAGTACTTC. Full variable domain (rest looked up from reference TRBV7-9 and TRBJ2-7): DTGVSQNPRHKITKRGQNVTFRCDPISEHNRLYWYRQTLGQGPEFLTYFQNEAQLEKSRLLSDRFSAERPKGSFSTLEIQRTEQGDSAMYLCASSLSGHYEQYFGPGTRLTVT.

This clonotype was picked up a small number of times. The chain couples TRBV20-1 to TRBJ1-2; D uncertain. The CDR3 runs to 13 residues. The germline V gene has CDR1 DFQATT and CDR2 SNEGSKA (reference sequence). Trimming shortened V by 1 base and J by 0 bases, and 6 bases separated the two germline ends. CDR3 region: CSARGRTNYGYTF. The DNA for the CDR3 is TGCAGTGCTAGAGGCAGAACTAACTATGGCTACACCTTC.

Worth noting for this clonotype: A much larger clone lies a single base off, so this may be a read error. The chain links TRBV3-1 to TRBJ2-1; tentative D call: TRBD2 (7 bases). Germline V gene data show CDR1 as LGHDT and CDR2 as YNNKEL (reference sequence). The V gene lost 0 bases and the J gene lost 10 bases, with 16 bases spanning the gap. The CDR3 extends over 15 amino acids. The CDR3: CASSQEYRGADEQFF. In DNA form, the CDR3 reads TGTGCCAGCAGCCAAGAGTATCGGGGGGCGGACGAGCAGTTCTTC.

This clonotype came up a few times. The chain uses TRBV27 and TRBJ1-2; D is possibly TRBD1 (5 bases). V was clipped by 6 bases and J by 6 bases, with 17 bases between them. The CDR3 runs 14 residues. Germline V lookup: CDR1 MNHEY, CDR2 SMNVEV (reference sequence). The CDR3 sequence: CASSSSSGGDGYTF. In DNA, the CDR3 is TGTGCCAGCAGCTCGAGCTCCGGGGGGGATGGCTACACCTTC.

This clonotype came up once. The chain is built from TRBV30 and TRBJ2-1; no firm D call. Germline-derived CDR1 and CDR2 are GTSNPN and SVGIG (reference sequence). This CDR3 spans 12 amino acids. Trimming cost V 2 bases and J 10 bases, with 12 bases left between them. CDR3: CAWSTEAAEQFF. In DNA, the CDR3 is TGTGCCTGGAGTACAGAGGCGGCCGAGCAGTTCTTC.